These T cell receptor beta chains were read from a single sample in a study of CD8 T cells in ankylosing spondylitis. Each CDR3 protein is one row after TCRdb ran MiXCR on the 5' RACE reads. The sample yields about 210,000 distinct CDR3 sequences, about 7.3% seen once. The specimen was blood, either unsorted or a sorted T cell fraction (not recorded which). The receptors derive from a male donor with ankylosing spondylitis. Each CDR3 is given with its conserved first and last residue. D genes are given only for firm matches. A clone size is listed for some rows: how often the clone was seen (once, few, many), or a class if it is expanded.

V gene: TRBV9
J gene: TRBJ1-2
clone size: few
CDR3 length: 15
D gene: TRBD1
CDR3 DNA: TGTGCCAGCAGCGTGGGTATTCAGGGGGCGCGCGGCTACACCTTC
CDR3 protein: CASSVGIQGARGYTF

V gene: TRBV2
J gene: TRBJ2-7
clone size: .
CDR3 length: 16
D gene: TRBD2
CDR3 DNA: TGTGCCAGCGGATCGACTCCTAGCGGTAGCTCCTACGAGCAGTACTTC
CDR3 protein: CASGSTPSGSSYEQYF

V gene: TRBV4-1
J gene: TRBJ1-2
clone size: many
CDR3 length: 15
D gene: .
CDR3 DNA: TGCGCCAGCAGCCCCCAGGGTCTCCGGTACGATGGCTACACCTTC
CDR3 protein: CASSPQGLRYDGYTF

V gene: TRBV7-9
J gene: TRBJ2-5
clone size: many
CDR3 length: 10
D gene: .
CDR3 DNA: TGTGCCAGCAGTGGTCCAACCCAGTACTTC
CDR3 protein: CASSGPTQYF

V gene: TRBV9
J gene: TRBJ2-3
clone size: many
CDR3 length: 15
D gene: TRBD2
CDR3 DNA: TGTGCCAGCAGCCAAATCGTGGCGGGGGGGGATACGCAGTATTTT
CDR3 protein: CASSQIVAGGDTQYF

V gene: TRBV7-2
J gene: TRBJ2-7
clone size: many
CDR3 length: 14
D gene: TRBD2
CDR3 DNA: TGTGCCAGCAGCTTAGTAAGGGAGGGCCGCGAGCAGTACTTC
CDR3 protein: CASSLVREGREQYF

V gene: TRBV5-1
J gene: TRBJ2-1
clone size: .
CDR3 length: 15
D gene: TRBD2
CDR3 DNA: TGCGCCAGCAGCATTGGGATGGGGACTACCAATGAGCAGTTCTTC
CDR3 protein: CASSIGMGTTNEQFF

V gene: TRBV20-1
J gene: TRBJ2-7
clone size: many
CDR3 length: 14
D gene: .
CDR3 DNA: TGCAGTGCTAGAGGTACAGGGAGATCCTACGAGCAGTACTTC
CDR3 protein: CSARGTGRSYEQYF

V gene: TRBV15
J gene: TRBJ2-1
clone size: .
CDR3 length: 15
D gene: TRBD2
CDR3 DNA: TGTGCCACCATCAACCCCCGGGAGGGCTACAATGAGCAGTTCTTC
CDR3 protein: CATINPREGYNEQFF

V gene: TRBV4-3
J gene: TRBJ2-3
clone size: few
CDR3 length: 14
D gene: TRBD2
CDR3 DNA: TGCGCCAGCAGCTTAAGCGGGGTGGCCGATACGCAGTATTTT
CDR3 protein: CASSLSGVADTQYF

V gene: TRBV28
J gene: TRBJ1-5
clone size: .
CDR3 length: 14
D gene: TRBD1
CDR3 DNA: TGTGCCAGCGGCGGGACAGGGGACAATCAGCCCCAGCATTTT
CDR3 protein: CASGGTGDNQPQHF

V gene: TRBV27
J gene: TRBJ2-1
clone size: .
CDR3 length: 15
D gene: .
CDR3 DNA: TGTGCCAGCAGTTTTGGAGCGAAACCTTACAATGAGCAGTTCTTC
CDR3 protein: CASSFGAKPYNEQFF

V gene: TRBV10-3
J gene: TRBJ1-2
clone size: many
CDR3 length: 13
D gene: TRBD1
CDR3 DNA: TGTGCCATCAGTGAGGGACAGGACTATGGCTACACCTTC
CDR3 protein: CAISEGQDYGYTF

V gene: TRBV2
J gene: TRBJ2-1
clone size: few
CDR3 length: 15
D gene: TRBD2
CDR3 DNA: TGTGCCAGCAGTGAAAGCGGGGGGCCCTACAATGAGCAGTTCTTC
CDR3 protein: CASSESGGPYNEQFF

V gene: TRBV12-3/TRBV12-4
J gene: TRBJ2-1
clone size: many
CDR3 length: 13
D gene: .
CDR3 DNA: TGTGCCAGCAGGGATCCCAGTGGGTATGAGCAGTTCTTC
CDR3 protein: CASRDPSGYEQFF

V gene: TRBV3-1
J gene: TRBJ2-2
clone size: many
CDR3 length: 16
D gene: TRBD2
CDR3 DNA: TGTGCCAGCAGCCAAGTTGCGGGAGAAGGCACCGGGGAGCTGTTTTTT
CDR3 protein: CASSQVAGEGTGELFF

V gene: TRBV6-5
J gene: TRBJ2-2
clone size: many
CDR3 length: 16
D gene: .
CDR3 DNA: TGTGCCAGCAGTTATGAGGGGGTTGTGGTCACCGGGGAGCTGTTTTTT
CDR3 protein: CASSYEGVVVTGELFF

V gene: TRBV20-1
J gene: TRBJ1-1
clone size: .
CDR3 length: 15
D gene: TRBD1
CDR3 DNA: TGCAGTGCTCCAATCTTTGGGACAGTGAACACTGAAGCTTTCTTT
CDR3 protein: CSAPIFGTVNTEAFF

V gene: TRBV4-3
J gene: TRBJ2-1
clone size: few
CDR3 length: 16
D gene: TRBD1
CDR3 DNA: TGCGCCAGCAGCCACGGGACAGGGGACTTCTACAATGAGCAGTTCTTC
CDR3 protein: CASSHGTGDFYNEQFF

V gene: TRBV10-3
J gene: TRBJ1-5
clone size: .
CDR3 length: 13
D gene: TRBD1
CDR3 DNA: TGTGCCATCAACCAGGGGGCCAATCAGCCCCAGCATTTT
CDR3 protein: CAINQGANQPQHF

V gene: TRBV29-1
J gene: TRBJ2-7
clone size: many
CDR3 length: 14
D gene: TRBD1
CDR3 DNA: TGCAGCGTTTGGGGGACAGGGGAATCCTACGAGCAGTACTTC
CDR3 protein: CSVWGTGESYEQYF

V gene: TRBV28
J gene: TRBJ2-7
clone size: many
CDR3 length: 14
D gene: .
CDR3 DNA: TGTGCCAGCAGCCAGACAGGTAGCTCCTACGAGCAGTACTTC
CDR3 protein: CASSQTGSSYEQYF

V gene: TRBV11-2
J gene: TRBJ2-3
clone size: many
CDR3 length: 18
D gene: TRBD1
CDR3 DNA: TGTGCCAGCAGCCCCCACGGGACAGGGTGGGATAGCACAGATACGCAGTATTTT
CDR3 protein: CASSPHGTGWDSTDTQYF

V gene: TRBV5-1
J gene: TRBJ1-1
clone size: many
CDR3 length: 15
D gene: .
CDR3 DNA: TGCGCCAGCAGCTACCGACAAGGGAGGAACACTGAAGCTTTCTTT
CDR3 protein: CASSYRQGRNTEAFF

V gene: TRBV19
J gene: TRBJ2-1
clone size: many
CDR3 length: 15
D gene: .
CDR3 DNA: TGTGCCAGTACCCGGGACCGTAGCTCCTACAATGAGCAGTTCTTC
CDR3 protein: CASTRDRSSYNEQFF

V gene: TRBV4-2
J gene: TRBJ1-5
clone size: many
CDR3 length: 15
D gene: .
CDR3 DNA: TGTGCCAGCAGCCAACAGCTTATGAGCAATCAGCCCCAGCATTTT
CDR3 protein: CASSQQLMSNQPQHF

V gene: TRBV7-9
J gene: TRBJ2-2
clone size: many
CDR3 length: 14
D gene: .
CDR3 DNA: TGTGCCAGCAGCCCCTGGGACGGAACCGGGGAGCTGTTTTTT
CDR3 protein: CASSPWDGTGELFF

V gene: TRBV7-6
J gene: TRBJ1-1
clone size: few
CDR3 length: 14
D gene: .
CDR3 DNA: TGTGCCAGCTTCCCAGGGGAGGCGAGCACTGAAGCTTTCTTT
CDR3 protein: CASFPGEASTEAFF

V gene: TRBV28
J gene: TRBJ1-5
clone size: many
CDR3 length: 16
D gene: TRBD1
CDR3 DNA: TGTGCCAGCAGTTTTTGGCAGGGGGCTTGGTATCAGCCCCAGCATTTT
CDR3 protein: CASSFWQGAWYQPQHF

V gene: TRBV7-9
J gene: TRBJ2-3
clone size: many
CDR3 length: 16
D gene: .
CDR3 DNA: TGTGCCAGCAGCTTAGGGTTCGGCCAGGGGCTAGATACGCAGTATTTT
CDR3 protein: CASSLGFGQGLDTQYF

V gene: TRBV2
J gene: TRBJ1-1
clone size: .
CDR3 length: 14
D gene: .
CDR3 DNA: TGTGCCAGCAGTGAAGACAGGCCCTCCACTGAAGCTTTCTTT
CDR3 protein: CASSEDRPSTEAFF

V gene: TRBV15
J gene: TRBJ1-2
clone size: few
CDR3 length: 16
D gene: TRBD1
CDR3 DNA: TGTGCCACCAGCAGAGCCCTTGGGACAGTGAACTATGGCTACACCTTC
CDR3 protein: CATSRALGTVNYGYTF

V gene: TRBV6-5
J gene: TRBJ2-7
clone size: .
CDR3 length: 16
D gene: TRBD2
CDR3 DNA: TGTGCCAGCAGTTTTGGAGCGGGGGGCCCGTTAGGCGAGCAGTACTTC
CDR3 protein: CASSFGAGGPLGEQYF

V gene: TRBV7-8
J gene: TRBJ1-5
clone size: many
CDR3 length: 17
D gene: TRBD1
CDR3 DNA: TGTGCCAGCAGCCCCGTTGGACAGGGAGGAATAAGTCAGCCCCAGCATTTT
CDR3 protein: CASSPVGQGGISQPQHF

V gene: TRBV20-1
J gene: TRBJ2-1
clone size: many
CDR3 length: 11
D gene: .
CDR3 DNA: TGCAGTGCTAGAATAGTAAATGAGCAGTTCTTC
CDR3 protein: CSARIVNEQFF

V gene: TRBV2
J gene: TRBJ2-4
clone size: many
CDR3 length: 15
D gene: .
CDR3 DNA: TGTGCCAGCAGTGAAATAGGGATAGCCAAAAACATTCAGTACTTC
CDR3 protein: CASSEIGIAKNIQYF

V gene: TRBV25-1
J gene: TRBJ1-4
clone size: many
CDR3 length: 15
D gene: .
CDR3 DNA: TGTGCCAGCAGTGATCTCGGGCAGGGTGACGAAAAACTGTTTTTT
CDR3 protein: CASSDLGQGDEKLFF

V gene: TRBV9
J gene: TRBJ2-1
clone size: few
CDR3 length: 15
D gene: TRBD2
CDR3 DNA: TGTGCCAGCAGCCAGGGCGGGGGGGTTAACAATGAGCAGTTCTTC
CDR3 protein: CASSQGGGVNNEQFF

V gene: TRBV20-1
J gene: TRBJ2-7
clone size: many
CDR3 length: 12
D gene: .
CDR3 DNA: TGCAGTGCTAGAGATCGGGAGTACGAGCAGTACTTC
CDR3 protein: CSARDREYEQYF

V gene: TRBV5-6
J gene: TRBJ1-2
clone size: many
CDR3 length: 12
D gene: .
CDR3 DNA: TGTGCCAGCAGCCTAGGTGACAGGAGCTACACCTTC
CDR3 protein: CASSLGDRSYTF

V gene: TRBV15
J gene: TRBJ2-1
clone size: .
CDR3 length: 15
D gene: TRBD2
CDR3 DNA: TGTGCCACCAGCAGAGTTAGCGGGAGGGCCGTTGAGCAGTTCTTC
CDR3 protein: CATSRVSGRAVEQFF

V gene: TRBV27
J gene: TRBJ2-1
clone size: few
CDR3 length: 14
D gene: .
CDR3 DNA: TGTGCCAGCAGTCGAGACGGTTCCTACAATGAGCAGTTCTTC
CDR3 protein: CASSRDGSYNEQFF

V gene: TRBV27
J gene: TRBJ1-2
clone size: .
CDR3 length: 13
D gene: .
CDR3 DNA: TGTGCCAGCAGTTTTGGCCCGCATGTGGGCTACACCTTC
CDR3 protein: CASSFGPHVGYTF

V gene: TRBV10-2
J gene: TRBJ2-1
clone size: many
CDR3 length: 15
D gene: TRBD1
CDR3 DNA: TGCGCCAGCAAAATCGGGACAGGGGTAACCAATGAGCAGTTCTTC
CDR3 protein: CASKIGTGVTNEQFF

V gene: TRBV12-3/TRBV12-4
J gene: TRBJ2-3
clone size: many
CDR3 length: 14
D gene: .
CDR3 DNA: TGTGCCAGCAGATCTCGCGGGGCCCCAGATACGCAGTATTTT
CDR3 protein: CASRSRGAPDTQYF

V gene: TRBV4-3
J gene: TRBJ1-6
clone size: few
CDR3 length: 16
D gene: .
CDR3 DNA: TGCGCCAGCAGCCAAGAGGGAAGCTCCTATAATTCACCCCTCCACTTT
CDR3 protein: CASSQEGSSYNSPLHF

V gene: TRBV5-1
J gene: TRBJ2-3
clone size: few
CDR3 length: 17
D gene: .
CDR3 DNA: TGCGCCAGCAGCTTCCCAAGTCTCCTTGGGGGCACAGATACGCAGTATTTT
CDR3 protein: CASSFPSLLGGTDTQYF

V gene: TRBV5-1
J gene: TRBJ1-6
clone size: few
CDR3 length: 16
D gene: .
CDR3 DNA: TGCGCCAGCAGCTTGGCCGCCCTTGGGGGGAATTCACCCCTCCACTTT
CDR3 protein: CASSLAALGGNSPLHF

V gene: TRBV12-3/TRBV12-4
J gene: TRBJ2-1
clone size: many
CDR3 length: 15
D gene: .
CDR3 DNA: TGTGCCAGCAGTTCCCTACCTTACAACTACAATGAGCAGTTCTTC
CDR3 protein: CASSSLPYNYNEQFF

V gene: TRBV6-2/TRBV6-3
J gene: TRBJ1-1
clone size: many
CDR3 length: 12
D gene: .
CDR3 DNA: TGTGCCAGCACCGAACGGGGGGCCCGGGCTTTCTTT
CDR3 protein: CASTERGARAFF

V gene: TRBV7-3
J gene: TRBJ2-4
clone size: many
CDR3 length: 15
D gene: TRBD1
CDR3 DNA: TGTGCCAGCAGCTTCACAGGGGTGGCCAAAAACATTCAGTACTTC
CDR3 protein: CASSFTGVAKNIQYF

V gene: TRBV7-8
J gene: TRBJ2-1
clone size: many
CDR3 length: 15
D gene: .
CDR3 DNA: TGTGCCAGCAGCTTAGCGCCCACAACCCTAAATGAGCAGTTCTTC
CDR3 protein: CASSLAPTTLNEQFF

V gene: TRBV4-1
J gene: TRBJ2-1
clone size: many
CDR3 length: 13
D gene: .
CDR3 DNA: TGCGCCAGCAGCCAATCGTTAGCGCCCTCGCAGTTCTTC
CDR3 protein: CASSQSLAPSQFF

V gene: TRBV7-8
J gene: TRBJ2-1
clone size: few
CDR3 length: 16
D gene: TRBD1
CDR3 DNA: TGTGCCAGCACCACCATGGGACAGGGTTCCTACAATGAGCAGTTCTTC
CDR3 protein: CASTTMGQGSYNEQFF

V gene: TRBV27
J gene: TRBJ1-2
clone size: many
CDR3 length: 14
D gene: .
CDR3 DNA: TGTGCCAGCAGTTCCCTCGCCGTTGAATATGGCTACACCTTC
CDR3 protein: CASSSLAVEYGYTF

V gene: TRBV4-2
J gene: TRBJ2-7
clone size: many
CDR3 length: 16
D gene: .
CDR3 DNA: TGTGCCAGCAGCACCCAAAACGGCCGGGACCGCTACGAGCAGTACTTC
CDR3 protein: CASSTQNGRDRYEQYF